These 26 T cell receptor beta chains were sequenced from one sample in a study of CD8 T cells in ankylosing spondylitis. General study findings and limits: In ankylosing spondylitis blood, a motif of fewer than 10 highly homologous TCR beta variants appeared characteristic.

For these TCRs, the target antigens are not known. Each CDR3 protein gets one entry after TCRdb re-called the 5' RACE reads with MiXCR. The sample includes approximately 300,000 distinct CDR3 sequences, less than 10% seen only once; the top ten take more than 12%. Sequencing was performed on blood, either unsorted or a sorted T cell fraction (not recorded which). All receptors come from a male donor with ankylosing spondylitis.

This clonotype occurred a few times. The gene calls are TRBV28 and TRBJ2-1; 11 positions match TRBD2. The CDR3 sequence is 16 residues long. Germline CDR1 reads MDHEN; CDR2 reads SYDVKM. V gave up 5 bases and J gave up 4 bases; unmatched junction bases: 7. The chain's CDR3 is CASSQKTSGVYNEQFF. CDR3 DNA: TGTGCCAGCAGTCAAAAGACTAGCGGGGTATACAATGAGCAGTTCTTC. Complete variable domain (other parts from reference TRBV28 and TRBJ2-1): DVKVTQSSRYLVKRTGEKVFLECVQDMDHENMFWYRQDPGLGLRLIYFSYDVKMKEKGDIPEGYSVSREKKERFSLILESASTNQTSMYLCASSQKTSGVYNEQFFGPGTRLTVL.

This chain joins TRBV5-6 and TRBJ2-5; the D call may be TRBD1 or TRBD2 (6 bases each). CDR1 is SGHDT, CDR2 YYEEEE, per germline. The CDR3 runs 13 residues. V was pared by 7 bases and J by 1 base, with 11 bases between. The CDR3 loop reads CASGRGLQETQYF. The CDR3 DNA sequence: TGTGCCAGCGGCCGGGGGCTCCAAGAGACCCAGTACTTC.

The rearrangement links TRBV9 to TRBJ2-1, with no clear D. This CDR3 contains 13 residues. Looked up from germline, CDR1 is SGDLS and CDR2 is YYNGEE. V lost 4 bases to trimming and J lost 5 bases, with 10 bases between them. The CDR3 region has the DNA TGTGCCAGCAGCCCCCTTACCGACAATGAGCAGTTCTTC. As protein: CASSPLTDNEQFF.

This clonotype was counted a few times. V and J are TRBV5-5 and TRBJ2-1; unclear D gene. This CDR3 comprises 14 residues. Germline V gene data show CDR1 as SGHKS and CDR2 as YYEKEE (reference sequence). V lost 3 bases and J lost 8, with 15 bases in between. In DNA form, the CDR3 reads TGTGCCAGCAGCTGGTTCCCTGAGGCCCATGAGCAGTTCTTC. Its protein is CASSWFPEAHEQFF.

This clonotype was seen more than once but under ten times. The J gene is TRBJ1-5, the V gene TRBV11-2; D is undetermined. CDR1 and CDR2 (germline): SGHAT, FQNNGV. The CDR3 sequence is 14 residues long. V lost 1 base and J lost 5, with 9 bases in between. The CDR3 protein is CASSLAGRYQPQHF. CDR3 sequence (DNA): TGTGCCAGCAGCTTAGCGGGCCGGTATCAGCCCCAGCATTTT.

This rearrangement joins TRBV24-1 to TRBJ2-3; 8 nucleotides line up with TRBD2. The CDR3 has 15 residues. Germline V lookup: CDR1 KGHDR, CDR2 SFDVKD. Trimming took 4 bases from V and 0 from J; bases not matched to a gene: 2. The CDR3 region is CATSDQRESTDTQYF. The DNA of the CDR3 is TGTGCCACCAGTGACCAGCGGGAGAGCACAGATACGCAGTATTTT.

This clonotype was observed at least ten times. This chain uses TRBV7-8 with TRBJ2-1, with a tentative D call TRBD2 (6 bases). This CDR3 is built from 15 residues. V lost 5 bases and J 4 bases, leaving 15 bases between the germline ends. CDR1 SGHVS and CDR2 FQNEAQ come from the germline V gene. The CDR3 reads CASSPPGLIYNEQFF. CDR3 nucleotides: TGTGCCAGCAGCCCCCCGGGACTTATTTACAATGAGCAGTTCTTC.

This clonotype has a count of ten or more. V and J are TRBV5-1 and TRBJ1-5, with 9 bases matching TRBD1. CDR3 length: 15 amino acids. V shed 4 bases and J 4 bases; nucleotides not matched to a gene: 6. Germline CDR1 is SGHRS and CDR2 is YFSETQ. CDR3 amino acids: CASSITGTGNQPQHF. The CDR3 bases are TGCGCCAGCAGCATAACCGGGACAGGGAATCAGCCCCAGCATTTT.

There are a few counts of this clonotype. The chain carries TRBV18 and TRBJ2-1; 11 bases map to TRBD2. The CDR3 length is 14 residues. Germline trimming cut 3 bases from V and 8 bases from J; bases unmatched to any gene: 3. Germline V gene data show CDR1 as KGHSH and CDR2 as LQKENI. The CDR3 coding sequence is TGTGCCAGCTCACCGACTAGCGGGAATGATGAGCAGTTCTTC. Its translation is CASSPTSGNDEQFF.

This clonotype has a count of ten or more. This sequence joins TRBV29-1 and TRBJ1-5, with D unclear. Germline CDR1 reads SQVTM; CDR2 reads ANQGSEA. Trimming removed 5 bases at V and 3 bases at J, with 8 bases between. This CDR3 is 12 amino acids long. The CDR3 sequence: CSVRGYNQPQHF. In DNA, the CDR3 is TGCAGCGTTCGTGGGTACAATCAGCCCCAGCATTTT.

In its sample, this clonotype was seen a few times. This chain connects TRBV5-1 to TRBJ2-2; D is unclear. Germline lookup yields CDR1 SGHRS and CDR2 YFSETQ. The CDR3 is made up of 15 amino acids. Trimming cost V 0 bases and J 2 bases, with 8 bases left between them. CDR3 residues: CASSLGPINTGELFF. In DNA form, the CDR3 reads TGCGCCAGCAGCTTGGGACCAATCAACACCGGGGAGCTGTTTTTT. Filled out from reference TRBV5-1 and TRBJ2-2, the complete variable domain reads KAGVTQTPRYLIKTRGQQVTLSCSPISGHRSVSWYQQTPGQGLQFLFEYFSETQRNKGNFPGRFSGRQFSNSRSEMNVSTLELGDSALYLCASSLGPINTGELFFGEGSRLTVL.

The rearrangement links TRBV7-2 to TRBJ2-7; 7 positions match TRBD2. Germline V gene data show CDR1 as SGHTA and CDR2 as FQGNSA. With V trimmed by 5 bases and J by 2 bases, 9 bases remained unmatched. The CDR3 contains 15 residues. The chain's CDR3 is CASSPLASGPYEQYF. In nucleotides, the CDR3 is TGTGCCAGCAGCCCCCTGGCTAGCGGCCCCTACGAGCAGTACTTC.

This clonotype was recorded a few times. This sequence joins TRBV2 and TRBJ2-1; D ambiguous. V was pared by 3 bases and J by 4 bases, with 7 bases between. The CDR3 has 13 residues. CDR1 and CDR2 from the germline V gene are SNHLY and FYNNEI. CDR3 bases: TGTGCCAGCAGTGACTTGCGGTACAATGAGCAGTTCTTC. Translated, it gives CASSDLRYNEQFF.

CDR3 sequence (DNA): TGTGCCAGCAGTTTATGGAGTCAGGGGGCGACCGGGGAGCTGTTTTTT. This codes for CASSLWSQGATGELFF. This chain joins TRBV27 and TRBJ2-2, with 8 bases that match TRBD1. The trim removed 1 base at V and 5 bases at J, leaving 6 bases unmatched. The CDR3 is made up of 16 amino acids. The germline V gene has CDR1 MNHEY and CDR2 SMNVEV (reference sequence).

The gene calls are TRBV29-1 and TRBJ1-1; a weak D match, TRBD1 (5 bases). The V end lost 4 bases, the J end lost 4 bases, and 13 bases lay between the germline ends. CDR1 is SQVTM and CDR2 is ANQGSEA in the germline V gene. The CDR3 is 13 amino acids. CDR3 in amino acids: CSVGQGEATEAFF. CDR3 DNA sequence: TGCAGCGTTGGGCAAGGGGAGGCCACTGAAGCTTTCTTT.

This clonotype was found a few times. V gene TRBV5-1 combines with J gene TRBJ2-7; the match to TRBD2 covers 10 bases. From germline, CDR1 is SGHRS and CDR2 YFSETQ. The J segment lost 1 base and the V segment lost 4 bases, leaving 8 bases of the junction unmatched. CDR3 length: 16 amino acids. CDR3 bases: TGCGCCAGCAGCCCCGGGGGACTAGCGACTTCCTACGAGCAGTACTTC. Protein sequence: CASSPGGLATSYEQYF.

This clonotype has at least ten counts. The V call is TRBV19, the J call TRBJ1-5, with D possibly matching TRBD1 (5 bases). The CDR3 contains 16 residues. Trimming cost V 2 bases and J 3 bases, with 14 bases left between them. The germline gives CDR1 LNHDA, CDR2 SQIVND (reference sequence). This CDR3 reads CASSILQDGTNQPQHF. The CDR3 bases are TGTGCCAGTAGTATACTCCAGGACGGGACCAATCAGCCCCAGCATTTT.

The table lists this clonotype with a few counts. J is TRBJ2-7 and V is TRBV28; no definite D call. Germline V gene data show CDR1 as MDHEN and CDR2 as SYDVKM. This CDR3 is built from 15 residues. The V end lost 3 bases, the J end lost 4 bases, and 16 bases lay between the germline ends. CDR3 amino acids: CASSLYGPWAYEQYF. The CDR3, as DNA: TGTGCCAGCAGTTTGTACGGCCCCTGGGCTTACGAGCAGTACTTC.

This clonotype was counted ten times or more. The chain recombines TRBV12-3 or TRBV12-4 with TRBJ2-7, with D possibly being TRBD2 (6 bases). CDR3 size: 12 residues. V was shortened by 5 bases and J by 2 bases, with 7 bases between the two germline ends. CDR3 nucleotide sequence: TGTGCCAGCAGTGGAGGGCCCTACGAGCAGTACTTC. This encodes CASSGGPYEQYF.

This clonotype occurred many times. One end of the junction is discordant with germline, which a read error may explain. The rearrangement uses TRBV6-2 or TRBV6-3 and TRBJ1-1, with a weak D call TRBD1 (5 bases). This CDR3 spans 13 amino acids. Germline V gene sequence: CDR1 MNHEY, CDR2 SVGEGT. The CDR3 is CASSRDGNTEVFF. DNA of the CDR3: TGTGCCAGCAGCCGGGACGGTAACACTGAAGTTTTCTTT.

V gene TRBV18 combines with J gene TRBJ1-2, with D possibly TRBD1 on 5 matching bases. Germline V gives CDR1 KGHSH, CDR2 LQKENI. There are 15 residues in the CDR3. The germline V and J ends were trimmed by 2 bases and 6 bases, with 16 bases remaining between them. In DNA, the CDR3 is TGTGCCAGCTCACCAGATTATCAGGGCCGCGATGGCTACACCTTC. Translated, it gives CASSPDYQGRDGYTF. The full variable domain, with the rest looked up from reference TRBV18 and TRBJ1-2, is NAGVMQNPRHLVRRRGQEARLRCSPMKGHSHVYWYRQLPEEGLKFMVYLQKENIIDESGMPKERFSAEFPKEGPSILRIQQVVRGDSAAYFCASSPDYQGRDGYTFGSGTRLTVV.

A few counts support this clonotype. The CDR3 reads CASSPPPRGTSGTDTQYF. The CDR3 region has the DNA TGTGCCAGCAGTCCCCCTCCGCGCGGGACTAGCGGCACAGATACGCAGTATTTT. This rearrangement joins TRBV6-2 or TRBV6-3 to TRBJ2-3, with 10 bases matching TRBD2. The CDR3 runs 18 residues. Germline CDR1 and CDR2: MNHEY and SVGEGT. V lost 5 bases to trimming and J lost 1 base; unmatched junction nucleotides: 12.

This clonotype occurred many times. This chain uses TRBV18 with TRBJ1-3; D might be TRBD1 (5 bases). Trimming stripped 2 bases from V and 0 bases from J, with 11 bases between. This CDR3 has 16 amino acids. The germline gives CDR1 KGHSH, CDR2 LQKENI. The chain's CDR3 is CASSPVEGLSGNTIYF. In nucleotides, the CDR3 is TGTGCCAGCTCACCAGTTGAGGGGCTCTCTGGAAACACCATATATTTT.

This clonotype appeared a few times. The chain employs TRBV7-2 and TRBJ2-7; weak D call: TRBD1 (5 bases). V lost 1 base and J 5 bases, leaving 12 bases between the germline ends. Germline CDR1 SGHTA, CDR2 FQGNSA. The CDR3 loop spans 14 amino acids. The CDR3 sequence: CASSLVAREHEQYF. CDR3 DNA sequence: TGTGCCAGCAGCTTAGTAGCCAGGGAACACGAGCAGTACTTC.

V is TRBV20-1 and J is TRBJ1-5, with no clear D. Germline-derived CDR1 and CDR2 are DFQATT and SNEGSKA (reference sequence). The length of the CDR3 is 10 residues. The V end was cut by 6 bases, the J end by 6 bases, with 6 bases between. CDR3 DNA: TGCAGTGCGCCGGGTCAGCCCCAGCATTTT. Residues: CSAPGQPQHF.

This clonotype was counted between two and nine times. The chain is built from TRBV24-1 and TRBJ2-1; 9 bases map to TRBD2. This CDR3 contains 18 residues. Germline assignment: CDR1 KGHDR and CDR2 SFDVKD. With 2 bases clipped from V and 2 bases from J, the junction kept 9 bases outside the gene matches. The CDR3 loop is CATSDYGGRDGAYNEQFF. The CDR3 DNA reads TGTGCCACCAGTGATTACGGCGGGAGGGATGGAGCCTACAATGAGCAGTTCTTC.